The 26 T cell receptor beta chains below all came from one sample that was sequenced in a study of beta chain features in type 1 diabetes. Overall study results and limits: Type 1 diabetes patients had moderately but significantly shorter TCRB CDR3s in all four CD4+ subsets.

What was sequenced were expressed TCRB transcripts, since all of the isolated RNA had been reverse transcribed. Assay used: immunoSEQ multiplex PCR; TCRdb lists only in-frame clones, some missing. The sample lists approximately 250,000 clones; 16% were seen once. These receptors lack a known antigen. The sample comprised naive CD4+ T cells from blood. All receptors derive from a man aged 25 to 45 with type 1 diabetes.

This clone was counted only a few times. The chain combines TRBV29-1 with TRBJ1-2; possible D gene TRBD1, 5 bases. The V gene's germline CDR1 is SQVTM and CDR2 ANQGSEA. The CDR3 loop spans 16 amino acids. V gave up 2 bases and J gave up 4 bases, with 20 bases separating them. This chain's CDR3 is CSVEIWERGSGYGYTF. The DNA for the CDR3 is TGCAGCGTTGAAATATGGGAGCGGGGCTCCGGCTATGGCTACACCTTC.

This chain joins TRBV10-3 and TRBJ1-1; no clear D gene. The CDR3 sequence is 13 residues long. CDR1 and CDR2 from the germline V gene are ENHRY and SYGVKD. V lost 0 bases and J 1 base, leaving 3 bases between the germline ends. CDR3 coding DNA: TGTGCCATCAGTGAGTCGAGGAACACTGAAGCTTTCTTT. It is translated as CAISESRNTEAFF.

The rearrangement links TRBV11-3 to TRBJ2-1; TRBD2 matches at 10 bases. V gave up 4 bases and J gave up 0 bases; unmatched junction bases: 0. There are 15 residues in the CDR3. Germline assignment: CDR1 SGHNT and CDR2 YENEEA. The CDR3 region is CASSSSGSSYNEQFF. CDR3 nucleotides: TGTGCCAGCAGCTCTAGCGGGAGCTCCTACAATGAGCAGTTCTTC.

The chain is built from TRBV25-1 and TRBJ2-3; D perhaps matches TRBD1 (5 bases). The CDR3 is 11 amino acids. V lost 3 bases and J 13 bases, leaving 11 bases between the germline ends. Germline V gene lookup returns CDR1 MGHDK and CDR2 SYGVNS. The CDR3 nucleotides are TGTGCCAGCAGTGATTCCAGGGTTGAGTATTTT. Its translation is CASSDSRVEYF.

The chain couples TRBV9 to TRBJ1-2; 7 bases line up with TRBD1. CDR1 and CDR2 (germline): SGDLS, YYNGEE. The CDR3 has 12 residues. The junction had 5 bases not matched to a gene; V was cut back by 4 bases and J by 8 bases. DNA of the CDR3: TGTGCCAGCAGCTCTAGACAGGGCGGCTACACCTTC. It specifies CASSSRQGGYTF.

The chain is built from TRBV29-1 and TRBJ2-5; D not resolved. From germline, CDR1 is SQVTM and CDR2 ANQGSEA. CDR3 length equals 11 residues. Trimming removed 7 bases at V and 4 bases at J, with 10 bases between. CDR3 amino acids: CSGRMGETQYF. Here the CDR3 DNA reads TGCAGCGGACGAATGGGAGAGACCCAGTACTTC.

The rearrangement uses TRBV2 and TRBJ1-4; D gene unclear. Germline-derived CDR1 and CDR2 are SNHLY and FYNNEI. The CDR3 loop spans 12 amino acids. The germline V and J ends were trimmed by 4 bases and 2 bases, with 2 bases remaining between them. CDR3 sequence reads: CASSATNEKLFF. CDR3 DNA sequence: TGTGCCAGCAGTGCCACTAATGAAAAACTGTTTTTT.

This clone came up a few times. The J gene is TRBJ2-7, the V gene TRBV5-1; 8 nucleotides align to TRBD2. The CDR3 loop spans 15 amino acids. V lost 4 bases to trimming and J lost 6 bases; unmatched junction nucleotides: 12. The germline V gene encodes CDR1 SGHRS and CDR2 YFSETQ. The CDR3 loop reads CASSVPGLGTGEQYF. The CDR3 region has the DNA TGCGCCAGCAGCGTTCCGGGACTAGGAACGGGCGAGCAGTACTTC.

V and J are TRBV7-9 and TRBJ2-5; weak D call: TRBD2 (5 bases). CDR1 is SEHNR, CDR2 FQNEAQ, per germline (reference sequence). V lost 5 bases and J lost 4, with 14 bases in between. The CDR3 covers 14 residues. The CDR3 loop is CASSREGSGETQYF. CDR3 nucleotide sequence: TGTGCCAGCAGCCGAGAGGGTTCAGGAGAGACCCAGTACTTC. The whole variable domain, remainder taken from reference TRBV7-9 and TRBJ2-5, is DTGVSQNPRHKITKRGQNVTFRCDPISEHNRLYWYRQTLGQGPEFLTYFQNEAQLEKSRLLSDRFSAERPKGSFSTLEIQRTEQGDSAMYLCASSREGSGETQYFGPGTRLLVL.

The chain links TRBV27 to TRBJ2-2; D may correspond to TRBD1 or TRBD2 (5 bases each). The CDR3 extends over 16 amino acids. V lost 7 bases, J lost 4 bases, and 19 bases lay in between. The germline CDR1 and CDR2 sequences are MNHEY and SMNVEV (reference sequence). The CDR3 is CASIPKQGEGTGELFF. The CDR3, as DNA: TGTGCCAGCATCCCCAAGCAGGGAGAGGGCACCGGGGAGCTGTTTTTT.

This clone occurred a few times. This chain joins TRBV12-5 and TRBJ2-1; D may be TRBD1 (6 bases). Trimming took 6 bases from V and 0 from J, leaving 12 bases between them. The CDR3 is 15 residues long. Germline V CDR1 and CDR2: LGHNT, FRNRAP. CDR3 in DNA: TGTGCTAGTGGCCCAGGGGACATCTCCTACAATGAGCAGTTCTTC. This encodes CASGPGDISYNEQFF.

CDR3 coding DNA: TGTGCCTGGAGTGTCCTAGCGGGAGTGGTAGATACGCAGTATTTT. Translating it yields CAWSVLAGVVDTQYF. The chain joins TRBV30 to TRBJ2-3; 10 positions match TRBD2. With 0 bases clipped from V and 5 bases from J, the junction kept 5 bases outside the gene matches. This CDR3 region has 15 residues. Germline V gives CDR1 GTSNPN, CDR2 SVGIG (reference sequence).

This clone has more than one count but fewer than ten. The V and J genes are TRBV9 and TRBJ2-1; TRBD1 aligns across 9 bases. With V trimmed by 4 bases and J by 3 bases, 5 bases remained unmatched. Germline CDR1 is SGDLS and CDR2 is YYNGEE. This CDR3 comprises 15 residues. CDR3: CASSLRQGGYNEQFF. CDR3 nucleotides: TGTGCCAGCAGCCTCCGACAGGGGGGCTACAATGAGCAGTTCTTC.

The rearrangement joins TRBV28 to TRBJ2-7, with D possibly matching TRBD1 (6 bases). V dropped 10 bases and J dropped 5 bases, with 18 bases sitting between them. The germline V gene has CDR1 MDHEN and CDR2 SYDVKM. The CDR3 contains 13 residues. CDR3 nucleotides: TGTGCCACCCTTCGGGACATCCGGAACGAGCAGTACTTC. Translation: CATLRDIRNEQYF.

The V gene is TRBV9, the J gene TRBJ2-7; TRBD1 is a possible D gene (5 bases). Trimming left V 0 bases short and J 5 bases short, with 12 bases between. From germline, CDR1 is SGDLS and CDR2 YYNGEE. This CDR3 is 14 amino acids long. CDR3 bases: TGTGCCAGCAGCGTAGCGGGCAGGGCCCACGAGCAGTACTTC. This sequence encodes CASSVAGRAHEQYF.

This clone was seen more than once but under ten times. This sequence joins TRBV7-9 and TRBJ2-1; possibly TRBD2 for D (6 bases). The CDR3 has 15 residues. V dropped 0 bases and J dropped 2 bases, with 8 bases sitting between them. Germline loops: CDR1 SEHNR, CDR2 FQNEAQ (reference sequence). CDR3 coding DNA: TGTGCCAGCAGCTTAGCTAGCGGTACCTACAATGAGCAGTTCTTC. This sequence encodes CASSLASGTYNEQFF.

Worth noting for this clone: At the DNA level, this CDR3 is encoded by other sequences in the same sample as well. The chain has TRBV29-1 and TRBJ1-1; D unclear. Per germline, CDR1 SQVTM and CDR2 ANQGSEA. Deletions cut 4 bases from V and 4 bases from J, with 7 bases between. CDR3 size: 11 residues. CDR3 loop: CSVVGVTEAFF. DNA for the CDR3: TGCAGCGTTGTTGGGGTCACTGAAGCTTTCTTT. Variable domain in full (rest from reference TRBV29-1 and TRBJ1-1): SAVISQKPSRDICQRGTSLTIQCQVDSQVTMMFWYRQQPGQSLTLIATANQGSEATYESGFVIDKFPISRPNLTFSTLTVSNMSPEDSSIYLCSVVGVTEAFFGQGTRLTVV.

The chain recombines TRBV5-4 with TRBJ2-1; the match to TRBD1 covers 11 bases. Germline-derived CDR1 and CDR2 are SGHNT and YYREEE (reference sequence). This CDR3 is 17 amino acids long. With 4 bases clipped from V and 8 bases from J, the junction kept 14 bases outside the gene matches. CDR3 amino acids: CASSPPSGQGALDEQFF. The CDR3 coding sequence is TGTGCCAGCAGCCCCCCGAGCGGACAGGGGGCTTTGGATGAGCAGTTCTTC. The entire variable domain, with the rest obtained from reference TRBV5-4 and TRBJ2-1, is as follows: ETGVTQSPTHLIKTRGQQVTLRCSSQSGHNTVSWYQQALGQGPQFIFQYYREEENGRGNFPPRFSGLQFPNYSSELNVNALELDDSALYLCASSPPSGQGALDEQFFGPGTRLTVL.

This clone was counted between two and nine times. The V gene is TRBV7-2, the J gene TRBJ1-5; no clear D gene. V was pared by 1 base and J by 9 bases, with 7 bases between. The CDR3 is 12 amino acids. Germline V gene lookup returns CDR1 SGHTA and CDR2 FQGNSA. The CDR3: CASSLEVGPQHF. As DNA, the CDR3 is TGTGCCAGCAGCTTAGAGGTAGGGCCCCAGCATTTT.

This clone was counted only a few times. CDR3: CSAVTGYGYTF. CDR3 in DNA: TGCAGCGCTGTGACAGGCTATGGCTACACCTTC. The chain recombines TRBV29-1 with TRBJ1-2, with a weak D call TRBD1 (6 bases). The V end was cut by 7 bases, the J end by 4 bases, with 10 bases between. Per the germline V gene, CDR1 is SQVTM and CDR2 is ANQGSEA. The length of the CDR3 is 11 residues.

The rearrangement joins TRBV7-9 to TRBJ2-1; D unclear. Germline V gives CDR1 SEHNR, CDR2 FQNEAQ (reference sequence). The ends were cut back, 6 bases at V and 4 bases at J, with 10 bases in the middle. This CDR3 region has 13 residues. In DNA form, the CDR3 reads TGTGCCAGCAGACCGGACCCATACAATGAGCAGTTCTTC. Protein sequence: CASRPDPYNEQFF.

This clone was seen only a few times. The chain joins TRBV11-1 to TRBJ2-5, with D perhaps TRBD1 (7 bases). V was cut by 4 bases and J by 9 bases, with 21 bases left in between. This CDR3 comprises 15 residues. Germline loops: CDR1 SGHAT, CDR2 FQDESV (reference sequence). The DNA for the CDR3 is TGTGCCAGCAGCTCGGGGGACAGCATCTCGGAGGCCCAGTACTTC. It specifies CASSSGDSISEAQYF.

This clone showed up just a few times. The CDR3: CASSVTSYEQYF. The CDR3 region has the DNA TGTGCCAGCAGTGTGACATCTTACGAGCAGTACTTC. The rearrangement links TRBV2 to TRBJ2-7; D remains ambiguous. Trimming stripped 4 bases from V and 4 bases from J, with 8 bases between. Germline-derived CDR1 and CDR2 are SNHLY and FYNNEI. The CDR3 covers 12 residues.

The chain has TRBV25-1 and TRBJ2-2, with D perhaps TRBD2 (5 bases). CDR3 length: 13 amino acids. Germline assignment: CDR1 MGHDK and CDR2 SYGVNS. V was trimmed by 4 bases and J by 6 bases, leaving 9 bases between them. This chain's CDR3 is CASSGIGAGELFF. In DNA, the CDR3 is TGTGCCAGCAGTGGAATCGGGGCCGGGGAGCTGTTTTTT.

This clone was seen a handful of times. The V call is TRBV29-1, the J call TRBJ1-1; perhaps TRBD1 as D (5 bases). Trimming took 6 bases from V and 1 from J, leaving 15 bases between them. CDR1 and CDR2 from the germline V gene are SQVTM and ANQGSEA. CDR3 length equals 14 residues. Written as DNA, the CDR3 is TGCAGCGTGCACAACAGGCTGGGGAACACTGAAGCTTTCTTT. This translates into CSVHNRLGNTEAFF.

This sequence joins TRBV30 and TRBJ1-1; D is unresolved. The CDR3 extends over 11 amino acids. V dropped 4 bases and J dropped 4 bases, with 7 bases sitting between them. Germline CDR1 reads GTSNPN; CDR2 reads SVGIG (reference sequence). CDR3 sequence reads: CAWNRATEAFF. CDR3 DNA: TGTGCCTGGAATAGGGCCACTGAAGCTTTCTTT. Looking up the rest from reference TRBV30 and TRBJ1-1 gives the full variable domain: SQTIHQWPATLVQPVGSPLSLECTVEGTSNPNLYWYRQAAGRGLQLLFYSVGIGQISSEVPQNLSASRPQDRQFILSSKKLLLSDSGFYLCAWNRATEAFFGQGTRLTVV.